These T cell receptor beta chains were read from a single sample in a study of blood T cell repertoires in COVID-19. The data were produced by immunoSEQ multiplex PCR, yet TCRdb's version contains in-frame clones alone and is incomplete. Among about 140,000 clones listed, roughly 84% were seen once. Sequencing was performed on PBMCs or T cells enriched from blood (not recorded which). The source of these receptors is a man in his forties with acute COVID-19. Each CDR3 is given with its conserved first and last residue. The order of the fields is CDR3 DNA, CDR3 protein, J gene, D gene, clone size, V gene. The D gene is left open where the match is weak. Rows may omit the clone size; those that give it use once, few, many or a size class.

CDR3 DNA: TGCACCAGCAGCCAAGTACGGGGAGCGAACACTGAAGCTTTCTTT; CDR3 protein: CTSSQVRGANTEAFF; J gene: TRBJ1-1; D gene: -; clone size: -; V gene: TRBV1
CDR3 DNA: TGCAGCGTTGTGCCAGGGGCCCCATTTAACTATGGCTACACCTTC; CDR3 protein: CSVVPGAPFNYGYTF; J gene: TRBJ1-2; D gene: -; clone size: -; V gene: TRBV29-1
CDR3 DNA: TGTGCCAGCAGCCAAAACCAGGGCACAGATACGCAGTATTTT; CDR3 protein: CASSQNQGTDTQYF; J gene: TRBJ2-3; D gene: -; clone size: -; V gene: TRBV3-1/TRBV3-2
CDR3 DNA: TGTGCCAGTAGTACCGGGACTAGAAATGAGCAGTTCTTC; CDR3 protein: CASSTGTRNEQFF; J gene: TRBJ2-1; D gene: TRBD2; clone size: -; V gene: TRBV19
CDR3 DNA: TGTGCCTGGAGTTTGACAGGGGGCTCAGACGAGCAGTACTTC; CDR3 protein: CAWSLTGGSDEQYF; J gene: TRBJ2-7; D gene: TRBD1; clone size: once; V gene: TRBV30
CDR3 DNA: TGCGCCAGCAGCCAAAAGCTAGCGGGGGGGCATGAAGGGGAGACCCAGTACTTC; CDR3 protein: CASSQKLAGGHEGETQYF; J gene: TRBJ2-5; D gene: TRBD2; clone size: -; V gene: TRBV4-1
CDR3 DNA: TGTGCCAGCAGCTTAGGGTCCCGGGGCTACACCTTC; CDR3 protein: CASSLGSRGYTF; J gene: TRBJ1-2; D gene: -; clone size: -; V gene: TRBV7-9
CDR3 DNA: TGTGCCAGCAGCCCAGGGCGGGGAACAGAGACCCAGTACTTC; CDR3 protein: CASSPGRGTETQYF; J gene: TRBJ2-5; D gene: -; clone size: once; V gene: TRBV7-6
CDR3 DNA: TGTGCCAGCAGTCCGTGGACAGGGGGCTCTGGAAACACCATATATTTT; CDR3 protein: CASSPWTGGSGNTIYF; J gene: TRBJ1-3; D gene: TRBD1; clone size: -; V gene: TRBV28
CDR3 DNA: TGTGCCAGCAGCCCCCATTCTGCGGGAGTAGACTACAATGAGCAGTTCTTC; CDR3 protein: CASSPHSAGVDYNEQFF; J gene: TRBJ2-1; D gene: TRBD2; clone size: -; V gene: TRBV7-9
CDR3 DNA: TGTGCCAGCAGCCAAGGGATAGCGGGGAACCAGTTCTTC; CDR3 protein: CASSQGIAGNQFF; J gene: TRBJ2-1; D gene: TRBD2; clone size: -; V gene: TRBV4-2
CDR3 DNA: TGTGCCAGCAGCTTAGCCCTTAGTCATGAGCAGTTCTTC; CDR3 protein: CASSLALSHEQFF; J gene: TRBJ2-1; D gene: -; clone size: -; V gene: TRBV7-2
CDR3 DNA: TGCGCCAGCAGCCAAGATCCCCGGGATTCTGGCTACACCTTC; CDR3 protein: CASSQDPRDSGYTF; J gene: TRBJ1-2; D gene: -; clone size: -; V gene: TRBV4-3